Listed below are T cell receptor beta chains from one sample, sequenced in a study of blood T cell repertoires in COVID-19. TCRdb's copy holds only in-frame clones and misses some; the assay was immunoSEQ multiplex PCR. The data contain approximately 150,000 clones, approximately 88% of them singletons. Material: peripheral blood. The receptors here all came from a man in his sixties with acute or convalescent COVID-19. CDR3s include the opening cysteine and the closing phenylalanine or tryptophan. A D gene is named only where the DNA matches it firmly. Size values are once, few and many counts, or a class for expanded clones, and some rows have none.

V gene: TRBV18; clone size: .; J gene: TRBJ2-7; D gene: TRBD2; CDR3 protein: CASLAGAGGEQYF; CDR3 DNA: TGTGCCAGCTTAGCAGGAGCGGGGGGAGAGCAGTACTTC
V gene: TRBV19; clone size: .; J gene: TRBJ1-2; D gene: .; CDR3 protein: CASSLDDRNYGYTF; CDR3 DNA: TGTGCCAGTAGTCTGGATGACAGGAACTATGGCTACACCTTC
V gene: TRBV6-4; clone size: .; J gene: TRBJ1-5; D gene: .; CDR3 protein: CASRKDSHIVTQHF; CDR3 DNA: TGTGCCAGCAGAAAGGACAGTCACATCGTTACCCAGCATTTT
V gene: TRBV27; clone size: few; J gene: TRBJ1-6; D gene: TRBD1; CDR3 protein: CASSRTGDNSPLHF; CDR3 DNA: TGTGCCAGCAGTCGGACAGGGGATAATTCACCCCTCCACTTT
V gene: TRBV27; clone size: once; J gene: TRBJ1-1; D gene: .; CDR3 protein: CASSLLGGSNTEAFF; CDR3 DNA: TGTGCCAGCAGTTTATTAGGGGGAAGTAACACTGAAGCTTTCTTT
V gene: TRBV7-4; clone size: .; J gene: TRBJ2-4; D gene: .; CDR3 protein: CASSLRWGRDKNIQYF; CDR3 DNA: TGTGCCAGCAGCTTAAGGTGGGGGCGCGACAAAAACATTCAGTACTTC
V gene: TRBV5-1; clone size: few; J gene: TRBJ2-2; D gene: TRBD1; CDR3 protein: CASRIGQGGGELFF; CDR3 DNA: TGCGCCAGCAGAATCGGACAGGGTGGCGGGGAGCTGTTTTTT
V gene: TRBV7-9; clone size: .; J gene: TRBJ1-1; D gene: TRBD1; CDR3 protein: CASSIPTGGGMNTEAFF; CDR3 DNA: TGTGCCAGCAGCATTCCGACAGGGGGAGGGATGAACACTGAAGCTTTCTTT
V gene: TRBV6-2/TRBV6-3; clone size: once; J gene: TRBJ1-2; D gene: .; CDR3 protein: CASSPPTRGSAYGYTF; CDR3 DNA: TGTGCCAGCAGCCCCCCCACTAGAGGATCGGCCTATGGCTACACCTTC
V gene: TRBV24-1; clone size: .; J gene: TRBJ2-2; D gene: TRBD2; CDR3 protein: CATSDLAGENTGELFF; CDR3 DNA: TGTGCCACCAGTGATTTGGCGGGGGAGAACACCGGGGAGCTGTTTTTT
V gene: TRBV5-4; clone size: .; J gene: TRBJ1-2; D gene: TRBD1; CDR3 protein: CASSLDSWGTGRGGYTF; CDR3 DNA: TGTGCCAGCAGCTTGGATTCATGGGGGACAGGAAGAGGTGGCTACACCTTC
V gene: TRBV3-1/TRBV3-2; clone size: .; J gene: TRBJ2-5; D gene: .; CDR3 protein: CASSQVRLGMETQYF; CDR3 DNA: TGTGCCAGCAGCCAAGTACGGCTAGGAATGGAGACCCAGTACTTC
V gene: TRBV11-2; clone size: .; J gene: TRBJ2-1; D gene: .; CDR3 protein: CASSKLAPPFF; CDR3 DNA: TGTGCCAGCAGCAAACTAGCTCCCCCGTTCTTC
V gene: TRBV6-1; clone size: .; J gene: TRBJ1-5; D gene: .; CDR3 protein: CASSEATGQPQHF; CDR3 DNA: TGTGCCAGCAGTGAAGCGACAGGCCAGCCCCAGCATTTT
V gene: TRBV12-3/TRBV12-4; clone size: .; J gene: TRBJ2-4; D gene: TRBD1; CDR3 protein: CASSFPGTARTYF; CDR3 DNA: TGTGCCAGCAGTTTCCCTGGGACAGCCCGGACATACTTC
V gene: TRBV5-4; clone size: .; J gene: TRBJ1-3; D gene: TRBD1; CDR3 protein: CASSLPGGAGNTIYF; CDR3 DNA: TGTGCCAGCAGCTTGCCAGGGGGCGCCGGAAACACCATATATTTT
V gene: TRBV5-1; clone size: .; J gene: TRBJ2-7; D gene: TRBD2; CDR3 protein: CASSPGLAGDEQYF; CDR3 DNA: TGCGCCAGCAGCCCGGGACTAGCGGGAGACGAGCAGTACTTC
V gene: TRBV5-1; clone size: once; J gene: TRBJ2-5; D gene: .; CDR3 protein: CASSEGTLETQYF; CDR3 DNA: TGCGCCAGCAGCGAAGGGACACTAGAGACCCAGTACTTC
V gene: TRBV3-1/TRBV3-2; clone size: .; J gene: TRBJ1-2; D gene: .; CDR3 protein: CASRQGGGYGYTF; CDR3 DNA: TGTGCCAGCAGGCAGGGCGGCGGCTATGGCTACACCTTC
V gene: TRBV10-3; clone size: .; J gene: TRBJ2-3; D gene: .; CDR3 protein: CAITETGGDTQYF; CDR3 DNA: TGTGCCATCACTGAAACTGGGGGGGATACGCAGTATTTT
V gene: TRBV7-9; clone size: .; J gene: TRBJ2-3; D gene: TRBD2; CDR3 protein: CASSHSGSQDTQYF; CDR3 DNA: TGTGCCAGCAGCCATAGCGGGAGTCAAGATACGCAGTATTTT
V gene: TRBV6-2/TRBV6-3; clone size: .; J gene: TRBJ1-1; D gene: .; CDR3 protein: CASSLRTEAFF; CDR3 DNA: TGTGCCAGCAGTTTGAGAACTGAAGCTTTCTTT
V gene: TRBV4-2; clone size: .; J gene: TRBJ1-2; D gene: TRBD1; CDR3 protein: CASSQPLTGVVLSGYTF; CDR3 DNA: TGTGCCAGCAGCCAACCTCTGACAGGGGTCGTGTTAAGTGGCTACACCTTC
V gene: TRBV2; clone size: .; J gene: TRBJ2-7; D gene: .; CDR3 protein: CASRARMGGDEQYF; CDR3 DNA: TGTGCCAGCAGAGCCCGGATGGGCGGGGACGAGCAGTACTTC
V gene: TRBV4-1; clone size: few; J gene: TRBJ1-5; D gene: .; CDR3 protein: CASSQIHSTNQPQHF; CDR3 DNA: TGCGCCAGCAGCCAGATTCACTCGACTAATCAGCCCCAGCATTTT
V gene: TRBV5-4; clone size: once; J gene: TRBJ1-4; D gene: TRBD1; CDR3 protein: CASSLGGTGGVATNEKLFF; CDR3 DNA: TGTGCCAGCAGCTTGGGGGGGACAGGGGGAGTTGCAACTAATGAAAAACTGTTTTTT
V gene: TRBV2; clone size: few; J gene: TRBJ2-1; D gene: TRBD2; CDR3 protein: CASSPTSGSSYNEQFF; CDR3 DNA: TGTGCCAGCAGTCCCACTAGCGGGAGCTCCTACAATGAGCAGTTCTTC
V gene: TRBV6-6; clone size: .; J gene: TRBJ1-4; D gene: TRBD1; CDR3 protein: CASRNRGRNEKLFF; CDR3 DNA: TGTGCCAGCAGGAACAGGGGGCGTAATGAAAAACTGTTTTTT
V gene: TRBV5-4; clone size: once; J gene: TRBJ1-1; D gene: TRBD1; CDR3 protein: CASSLRQGQAFF; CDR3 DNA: TGTGCCAGCAGCCTAAGACAGGGGCAAGCTTTCTTT